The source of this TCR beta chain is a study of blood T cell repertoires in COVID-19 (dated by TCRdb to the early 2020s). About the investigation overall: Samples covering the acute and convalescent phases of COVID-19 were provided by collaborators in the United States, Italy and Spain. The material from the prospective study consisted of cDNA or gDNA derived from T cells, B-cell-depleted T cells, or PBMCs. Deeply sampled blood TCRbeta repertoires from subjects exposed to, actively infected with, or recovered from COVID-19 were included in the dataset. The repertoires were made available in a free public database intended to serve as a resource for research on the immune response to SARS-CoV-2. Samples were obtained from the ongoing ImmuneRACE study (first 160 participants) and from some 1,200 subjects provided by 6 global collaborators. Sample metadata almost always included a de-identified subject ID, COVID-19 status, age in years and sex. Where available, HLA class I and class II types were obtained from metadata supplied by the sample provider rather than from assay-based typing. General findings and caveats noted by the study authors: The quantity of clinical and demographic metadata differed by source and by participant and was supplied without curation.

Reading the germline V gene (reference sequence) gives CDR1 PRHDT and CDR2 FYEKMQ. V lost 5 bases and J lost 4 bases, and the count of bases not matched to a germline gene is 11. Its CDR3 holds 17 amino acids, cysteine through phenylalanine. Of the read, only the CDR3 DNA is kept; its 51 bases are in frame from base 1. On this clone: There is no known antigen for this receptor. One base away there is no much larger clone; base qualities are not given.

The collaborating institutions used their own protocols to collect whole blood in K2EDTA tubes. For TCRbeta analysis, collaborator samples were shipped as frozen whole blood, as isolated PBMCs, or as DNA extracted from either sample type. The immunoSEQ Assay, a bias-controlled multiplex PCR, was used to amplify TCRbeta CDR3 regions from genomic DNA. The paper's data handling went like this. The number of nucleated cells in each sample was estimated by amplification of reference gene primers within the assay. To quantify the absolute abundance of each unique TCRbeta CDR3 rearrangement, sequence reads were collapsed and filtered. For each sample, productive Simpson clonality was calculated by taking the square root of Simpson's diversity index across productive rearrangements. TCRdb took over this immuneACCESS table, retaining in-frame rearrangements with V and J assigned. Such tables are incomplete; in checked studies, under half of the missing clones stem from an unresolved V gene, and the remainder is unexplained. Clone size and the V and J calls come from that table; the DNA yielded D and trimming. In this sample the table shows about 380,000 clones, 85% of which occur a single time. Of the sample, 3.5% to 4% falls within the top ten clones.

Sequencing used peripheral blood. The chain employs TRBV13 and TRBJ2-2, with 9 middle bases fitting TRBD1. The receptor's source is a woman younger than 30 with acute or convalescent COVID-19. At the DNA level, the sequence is TGTGCCAGCAGCCCGAACACAGGGGGCTTTGGCACCGGGGAGCTGTTTTTT. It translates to CASSPNTGGFGTGELFF. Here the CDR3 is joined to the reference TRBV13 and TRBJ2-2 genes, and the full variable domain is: AAGVIQSPRHLIKEKRETATLKCYPIPRHDTVYWYQQGPGQDPQFLISFYEKMQSDKGSIPDRFSAQQFSDYHSELNMSSLELGDSALYFCASSPNTGGFGTGELFFGEGSRLTVL.